The present TCR beta chain was sequenced within a study of cytomegalovirus exposure and HLA in healthy donors. Whole-study results and caveats: Analysis was carried out at a later point, and it linked a missense DCLRE1C variant to TCR beta V- and J-gene trimming. Clonal expansion, a later analysis showed, was greater in HLA-associated TCR beta chains than in equally common others.

As to this clone: Its antigen is not identified.

Per the germline V gene, CDR1 is SGHDT and CDR2 is YYEEEE. Trimming cost V 0 bases and J 6 bases; bases outside gene matches: 9. The CDR3 is 16 amino acids. 13 Jbeta primers and 60 Vbeta primers were used for the PCR. Only in-frame clones appear in the TCRdb table, and some are missing; sequencing was by immunoSEQ multiplex PCR. There are over 100,000 clones in the sample; around 75% occur only once, and nearly 0.9% lies in the top ten. The chain joins TRBV5-6 to TRBJ1-2, with 9 bases aligning to TRBD1. The clonotype originates from a woman younger than 45 in good health and CMV-seronegative. Sequencing used PBMCs. CDR3 amino acids: CASSLVHTGGTHGYTF. For the CDR3, the DNA is TGTGCCAGCAGCTTGGTACACACAGGGGGCACCCATGGCTACACCTTC.